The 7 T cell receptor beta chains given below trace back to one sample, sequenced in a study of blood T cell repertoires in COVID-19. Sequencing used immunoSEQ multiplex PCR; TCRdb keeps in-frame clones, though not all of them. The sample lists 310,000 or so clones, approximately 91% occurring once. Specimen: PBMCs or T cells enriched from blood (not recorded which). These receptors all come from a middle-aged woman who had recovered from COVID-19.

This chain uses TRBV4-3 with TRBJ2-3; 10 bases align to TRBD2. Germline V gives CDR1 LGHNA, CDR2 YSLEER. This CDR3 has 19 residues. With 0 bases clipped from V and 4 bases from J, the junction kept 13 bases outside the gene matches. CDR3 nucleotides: TGCGCCAGCAGCCAAGATTCCCCTGTCGGGACTAGCGACGCAGATACGCAGTATTTT. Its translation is CASSQDSPVGTSDADTQYF.

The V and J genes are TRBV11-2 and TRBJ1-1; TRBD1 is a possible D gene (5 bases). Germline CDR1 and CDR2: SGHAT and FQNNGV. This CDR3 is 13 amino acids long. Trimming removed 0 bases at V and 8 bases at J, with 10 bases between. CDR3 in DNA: TGTGCCAGCAGCTTAGAGCAGGGTGTGGAAGCTTTCTTT. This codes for CASSLEQGVEAFF.

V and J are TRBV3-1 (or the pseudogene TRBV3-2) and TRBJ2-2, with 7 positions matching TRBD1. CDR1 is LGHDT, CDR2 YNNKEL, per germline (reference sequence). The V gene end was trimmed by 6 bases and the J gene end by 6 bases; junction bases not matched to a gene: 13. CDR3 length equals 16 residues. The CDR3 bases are TGTGCCAGCAGTGTCTGGGGGACAGTCGGACCCGGGGAGCTGTTTTTT. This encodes CASSVWGTVGPGELFF.

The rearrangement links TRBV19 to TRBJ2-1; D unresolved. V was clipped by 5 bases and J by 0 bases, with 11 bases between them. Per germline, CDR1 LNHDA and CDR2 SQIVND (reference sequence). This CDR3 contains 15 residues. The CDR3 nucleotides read TGTGCCAGTAGTGAACTGCCGAGCTCCTACAATGAGCAGTTCTTC. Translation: CASSELPSSYNEQFF.

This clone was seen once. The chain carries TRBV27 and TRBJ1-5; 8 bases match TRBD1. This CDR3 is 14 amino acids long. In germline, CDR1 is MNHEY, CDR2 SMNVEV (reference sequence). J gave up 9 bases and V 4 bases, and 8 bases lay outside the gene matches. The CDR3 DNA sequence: TGTGCCAGCAGTTCCCGACAGGGGCCATGGCCCCAGCATTTT. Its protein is CASSSRQGPWPQHF.

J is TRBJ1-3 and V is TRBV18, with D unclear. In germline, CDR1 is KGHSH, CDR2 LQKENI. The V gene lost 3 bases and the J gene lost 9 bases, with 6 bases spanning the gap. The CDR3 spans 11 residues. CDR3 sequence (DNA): TGTGCCAGCTCACCGCCAGGCACCATATATTTT. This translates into CASSPPGTIYF.

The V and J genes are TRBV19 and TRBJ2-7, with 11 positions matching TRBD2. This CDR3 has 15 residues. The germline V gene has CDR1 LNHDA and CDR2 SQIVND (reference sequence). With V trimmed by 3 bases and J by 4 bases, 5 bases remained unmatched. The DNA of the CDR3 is TGTGCCAGTAGTATCCTAGCGGGAGGCAGATACGAGCAGTACTTC. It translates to CASSILAGGRYEQYF.